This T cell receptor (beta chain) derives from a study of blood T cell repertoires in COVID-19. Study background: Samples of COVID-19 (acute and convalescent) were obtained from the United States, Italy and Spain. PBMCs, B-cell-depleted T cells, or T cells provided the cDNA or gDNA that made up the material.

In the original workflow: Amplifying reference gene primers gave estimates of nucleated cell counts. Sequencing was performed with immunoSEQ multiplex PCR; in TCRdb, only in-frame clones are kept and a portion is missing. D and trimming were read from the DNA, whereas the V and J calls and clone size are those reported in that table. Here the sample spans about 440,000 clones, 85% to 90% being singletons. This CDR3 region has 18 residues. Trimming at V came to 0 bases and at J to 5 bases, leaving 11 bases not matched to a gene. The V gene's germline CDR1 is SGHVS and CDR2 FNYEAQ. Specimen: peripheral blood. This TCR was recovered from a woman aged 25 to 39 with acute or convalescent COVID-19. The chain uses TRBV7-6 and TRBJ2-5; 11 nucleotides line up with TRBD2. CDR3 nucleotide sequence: TGTGCCAGCAGCTTAGCAAGGCTAGCGGGGGGTAGAGGGGAGACCCAGTACTTC. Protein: CASSLARLAGGRGETQYF. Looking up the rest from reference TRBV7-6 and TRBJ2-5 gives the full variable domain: GAGVSQSPRYKVTKRGQDVALRCDPISGHVSLYWYRQALGQGPEFLTYFNYEAQQDKSGLPNDRFSAERPEGSISTLTIQRTEQRDSAMYRCASSLARLAGGRGETQYFGPGTRLLVL.